This TCR beta chain was found in a study of cytomegalovirus exposure and HLA in healthy donors (dated by TCRdb to the late 2010s). Notes on the research overall: In an earlier analysis of 550 to 750 of the donors, 276 Gb of sequence data and approximately 100 million unique TCR beta sequences from about 179 million T cells were reported. An early release covering 500 to 750 HLA-typed donors comprised approximately 290 gigabases of sequencing data and approximately 80 million unique TCR sequences. Of the roughly 410 genotyped donors, 75% to 85% were placed in the genetic ancestry cluster associated with self-reported Caucasian donors. The study aimed to test whether cataloging public T cell receptors could reveal signatures of past pathogen exposure. The T cell repertoires of 550 to 850 subjects were profiled by immunosequencing and related to cytomegalovirus serostatus. Along with the roughly 670-subject first cohort, a separate validation cohort of around 110 different subjects was used. To predict cytomegalovirus infection status, the study combined high-throughput TCR immunosequencing, statistical association of individual TCRs with disease status, and machine learning. In a later analysis, previously published TCR beta repertoires from hundreds of donors were re-analyzed and high-resolution HLA genotyping was added so that TCR occurrence patterns could be studied. In the later analysis, no new phenotypic data were used to find candidate immune exposures; instead, reliance was placed on TCR beta sequences and their occurrence across donors. An earlier analysis of 500 to 650 of the donors applied high-throughput TCR beta sequencing to assess whether each TCR beta V gene segment acted as functional or pseudogenic. Donor age, sex, ethnicity and CMV serostatus were compiled alongside the repertoire data. Genome-wide SNP genotypes for about three fifths of the roughly 670 donors were used in a later genetic analysis, which treated that subset as a discovery cohort. Every discovery cohort repertoire had been produced on one sequencing platform. HLA typing included class I and class II loci at four-digit resolution. The number of typed donors differed by locus: roughly 620-630 for A, B, C, DRB1 and DQB1; some 500 for DQA1; some 590 for DPA1; and around 450 for DPB1. Because of strong linkage in the cohort, a few DR-DQ haplotypes were treated as single units for association and clustering. On average, roughly 240,000 unique TCR beta nucleotide sequences were sequenced per donor among some 420 genotyped donors of the cohort, with roughly a sixth of those sequences being non-productive. Results and caveats for the whole study, not just this receptor: According to a later analysis, most CMV-associated TCR beta chains appeared to be HLA-restricted, and the HLA associations seemed to be driven largely by CMV exposure. A further reported finding was that TCR beta sequences accurately predicted the HLA-A and HLA-B alleles for most subjects in the first cohort. In this cohort, only TCR beta chains were sequenced, and detectable features were limited by the absence of alpha or paired-chain data. In both the original and validation cohorts, the classifier was reported to diagnose cytomegalovirus status with high specificity and sensitivity. Because counts were too low, seventeen rarely observed V segments, including chromosome 9 orphons, were excluded from the earlier analysis of around 590 of the donors. According to a later genetic analysis, donors in an Asian-associated ancestry cluster had fewer N-insertions in productive TCRs than the roughly 670-donor mean. A total of 150 or so TCR beta chains were listed by the study as associated with cytomegalovirus. Across donors, most TCR sequences were observed very rarely, whereas some public TCRs were present in many individuals. CMV serostatus was the only immune exposure information available for the cohort. The authors suggested that the approach could potentially be extended to other disease states and immunological phenotypes. The 87-base-pair reads could not distinguish some IMGT-functional V segments, including TRBV6-2 and TRBV6-3, so those segments were excluded. In vitro tests confirmed that a few of the cytomegalovirus-associated TCR beta chains recognize cytomegalovirus antigens. A later analysis reported that several top co-occurrence clusters appeared linked to parvovirus B19, influenza, CMV and Epstein-Barr virus. Broadly in line with IMGT annotations, most TCR beta V segments showed up in productive rearrangements about 87% or about 30% of the time in an earlier analysis of several hundred of the donors. When HLA alleles, especially DR and DQ, strongly co-occurred, attributing TCR associations to individual alleles was difficult. The sequencing pipeline was judged likely to have produced a cluster of highly shared sequence variants as a technical artifact. Correlated functional status among segregating V segments might be attributable to linkage disequilibrium, but an unknown experimental factor could not be ruled out. Compared with equally common non-associated chains, HLA-associated TCR beta chains in a later analysis were more clonally expanded and had lower generation probabilities. Because HLA typing was unavailable for some donors at each locus, only the typed subset was used in association tests. Sequencing depth was assumed to be roughly uniform across donors in the presence/absence analyses, though that assumption may not hold. In a later analysis, TCR association rates were found to vary across HLA loci, with the most associated TCRs seen for DRB1 alleles and the fewest for HLA-C alleles. V-gene and J-gene trimming of TCR beta chains was associated with a missense DCLRE1C variant in a later genetic analysis, and the association was replicated in an independent cohort. A later analysis associated about 17,000 TCR beta sequences with specific HLA alleles at a false discovery rate of 0.05.

The cohort consisted of hundreds of healthy bone marrow donors. Cohort members were all nominally healthy when sampled, although unrecorded immune exposures were likely present. The donor tested CMV seronegative and was one of the 352 seronegative cohort members. A peripheral blood sample was provided by each donor, and peripheral blood mononuclear cells were used for TCR beta sequencing. Genomic DNA extraction from the blood cell samples was performed with the Qiagen DNeasy Blood Extraction Kit. Remarks on this clone: Its antigen is not yet known. Base quality data are lacking; no much larger clone is found one base away.

The germline V gene sets CDR1 to MNHNS and CDR2 to SASEGT. Counted from cysteine to phenylalanine, this CDR3 has 16 amino acids. Just the 48-base CDR3 DNA is kept, in frame starting at base 1. Compared with germline, V lacks 3 bases and J lacks 3 bases; bases without a gene match: 6. The receptor library was made with the immunoSEQ multiplex PCR assay. The multiplex PCR relied on a mix of 60 forward primers for TCR Vbeta segments and 13 reverse primers for TCR Jbeta segments. The CDR3 region of rearranged TCR beta genes was amplified from genomic DNA by a multiplex PCR assay. Amplified TCR beta libraries were sequenced as 87-base-pair reads on the Illumina HiSeq System. Per the authors' processing: Across the 700 or so repertoires, a later analysis counted roughly 84 million unique TCR beta chains, around 10 million of which were shared by at least two donors. To remove PCR and sequencing errors, raw reads were error-corrected and collapsed into unique sequences using a nearest-neighbor algorithm that merged closely related sequences. To assign V, D and J gene segments, CDR3 sequences were aligned to IMGT reference sequences. Each retained sequence needed at least a six-nucleotide match to both a V gene segment and a J gene segment. Rearrangements were classified as productive when the CDR3 lacked stop codons and remained in frame with V and J, and all other rearrangements were classified as non-productive. CDR3 was defined by IMGT convention, running from the second conserved V-encoded cysteine to the conserved J-encoded phenylalanine. In an earlier analysis of more than 550 of the donors, sequences lacking an unambiguous match to a single V gene segment were excluded. An earlier analysis of 587 of the donors called V segments functional above 56.7% productive rearrangements and segregating when the between-donor standard deviation exceeded 5%. A statistical classification framework was built to diagnose cytomegalovirus status from the catalog of TCR beta chain sequences. In a later analysis, TCR nucleotide sequences were compared against IMGT/GENE-DB human TR gene sequences so that V and J genes could be assigned. The TCRdist pipeline was used in a later analysis to assign CDR3 sequences and most-parsimonious VDJ recombination scenarios. A later analysis defined each TCR beta chain by its CDR3 amino acid sequence plus V-gene family, and excluded reads lacking a unique V-gene family. A later analysis removed 500 to 600 highly shared, low-generation-probability nucleotide sequences to deal with suspected cross-contamination and a sequencing artifact. For each public chain, a later analysis derived a clonal expansion index from normalized ranks of inferred template counts within each repertoire. A later analysis computed generation probabilities with a VDJ recombination model fitted to out-of-frame rearrangements, and checked the results against IGoR. In a later analysis, hypergeometric tests were used to score TCR-TCR, TCR-HLA and TCR-CMV co-occurrence, with a repertoire-size bias correction applied to TCR pairs. In a later analysis, false discovery rates were estimated by permuting HLA or CMV assignments 20 times. In a later analysis, co-occurring TCRs were grouped using DBSCAN, with TCRdist sequence similarity added in when clustering inside HLA-allele-positive subsets. For co-occurrence clustering, repertoires with fewer than 30,000 or more than 120,000 public chains were excluded, along with roughly five repertoires with anomalous nucleotide sharing. The source is immuneACCESS, and TCRdb retained only in-frame sequences with V and J called. Part of the clones is not carried over; for the studies checked, unresolved V genes explain less than half of this, and the remainder is unexplained. Clonal size and the V and J genes are those of that table, whereas D and trimming came from the DNA. This sample comprises 110,000 to 150,000 clones, 79% of them detected only once. The biggest ten clones account for roughly 1% of the sample.

The clonotype comes from a man younger than 35 in good health and CMV-seronegative. Sequencing was carried out using PBMCs. The chain links TRBV6-1 with TRBJ2-1; TRBD1 matches 9 bases in the middle. The base sequence is TGTGCCAGCAGTGATTTCCGGGACAGGGACTACAATGAGCAGTTCTTC. This sequence encodes CASSDFRDRDYNEQFF.